The sequence of this T cell receptor (beta chain) was determined in a study of somatic mutations in cytotoxic T cells in rheumatoid arthritis. The table came from immunoSEQ multiplex PCR; TCRdb's copy has only in-frame clones and leaves some out. The top ten hold roughly 4.9% of the sample, which has 25,000 to 30,000 clones, roughly 87% seen once. Deletions cut 5 bases from V and 5 bases from J, with 12 bases between. In germline, CDR1 is MNHEY, CDR2 SVGAGI. The CDR3 length is 13 residues. The chain couples TRBV6-5 to TRBJ2-5, with D perhaps matching TRBD1 (6 bases). The sample consisted of CD8+ T cells sorted from blood. This TCR was sampled from a middle-aged man in good health. The CDR3 region is CASSQGTPETQYF. DNA of the CDR3: TGTGCCAGCAGTCAGGGGACCCCGGAGACCCAGTACTTC.